A single sample gave rise to the 15 T cell receptor beta chains below, sequenced in a study of chemoradiotherapy in HPV16-positive cancers. Clones were sequenced by immunoSEQ multiplex PCR, and TCRdb holds only the in-frame ones, with some missing. The repertoire has about 7,800 clones, roughly 70% of them found once; the top ten carry around a third. This material was obtained from a patient who underwent chemoradiotherapy. All receptors come from a human donor with HPV-associated anogenital cancer.

The V call is TRBV7-8, the J call TRBJ1-1; D is uncertain. V was clipped by 1 base and J by 5 bases, with 14 bases between them. CDR1 is SGHVS, CDR2 FQNEAQ, per germline. CDR3 length equals 15 residues. The DNA of the CDR3 is TGTGCCAGCAGCTTAGTGGAGCCGGTTTGGACTGAAGCTTTCTTT. Residues: CASSLVEPVWTEAFF.

CDR3 protein: CASAVQSTEAFF. CDR3 DNA sequence: TGTGCTAGTGCAGTACAGAGCACTGAAGCTTTCTTT. The chain recombines TRBV12-5 with TRBJ1-1; D not resolved. This CDR3 contains 12 residues. CDR1 is LGHNT and CDR2 is FRNRAP in the germline V gene. V gave up 7 bases and J gave up 4 bases, with 10 bases separating them.

The genes are TRBV5-6 and TRBJ1-5; 7 bases agree with TRBD1. Trimming took 2 bases from V and 4 from J; bases not matched to a gene: 3. The CDR3 is made up of 14 amino acids. Germline-derived CDR1 and CDR2 are SGHDT and YYEEEE. The CDR3 DNA follows: TGTGCCAGCAGCTTCTACAGGGGAAATCAGCCCCAGCATTTT. This gives the protein CASSFYRGNQPQHF.

The rearrangement joins TRBV27 to TRBJ2-5; 12 bases agree with TRBD2. CDR3 size: 14 residues. V dropped 5 bases and J dropped 9; count of bases not matched to a gene: 7. Per the germline V gene, CDR1 is MNHEY and CDR2 is SMNVEV (reference sequence). CDR3 nucleotide sequence: TGTGCCAGCAGTCCTGGACTAGCGGGACCACCCCAGTACTTC. Its translation is CASSPGLAGPPQYF.

The V and J genes are TRBV4-1 and TRBJ2-1; D unresolved. The germline V and J ends were trimmed by 3 bases and 4 bases, with 1 base remaining between them. Germline V gives CDR1 MGHRA, CDR2 YSYEKL. This CDR3 contains 11 residues. CDR3 sequence reads: CASSHYNEQFF. The CDR3 DNA reads as TGCGCCAGCAGCCATTACAATGAGCAGTTCTTC.

The rearrangement links TRBV27 to TRBJ1-1; TRBD1 matches 8 bases. The germline V gene encodes CDR1 MNHEY and CDR2 SMNVEV (reference sequence). Trimming took 7 bases from V and 6 from J; bases not matched to a gene: 13. The CDR3 is 15 residues long. In DNA form, the CDR3 reads TGTGCCAGCATCCGATCAGGGGGCGTGAGCCCTGAAGCTTTCTTT. Protein: CASIRSGGVSPEAFF.

This clone was seen only a few times. CDR3 DNA sequence: TGTGCCAGCAGCCTTCGACAGCAATCAGGCGGTTCACCCCTCCACTTT. Translation gives CASSLRQQSGGSPLHF. The chain joins TRBV11-2 to TRBJ1-6; weak D call: TRBD1 (5 bases). In germline, CDR1 is SGHAT, CDR2 FQNNGV. The CDR3 is 16 residues long. V shed 5 bases and J shed 9 bases, with 20 bases lying between them.

The rearrangement uses TRBV7-9 and TRBJ1-1; 8 bases match TRBD1. The CDR3 has 16 amino acids. J gave up 5 bases and V 8 bases, and 16 bases lay outside the gene matches. The germline V gene encodes CDR1 SEHNR and CDR2 FQNEAQ (reference sequence). The CDR3 loop is CASGRTGSFLETEAFF. The CDR3 DNA is TGTGCCAGCGGCCGGACAGGGAGCTTTTTAGAGACTGAAGCTTTCTTT. The whole variable domain, remainder taken from reference TRBV7-9 and TRBJ1-1, is DTGVSQNPRHKITKRGQNVTFRCDPISEHNRLYWYRQTLGQGPEFLTYFQNEAQLEKSRLLSDRFSAERPKGSFSTLEIQRTEQGDSAMYLCASGRTGSFLETEAFFGQGTRLTVV.

The rearrangement joins TRBV6-5 to TRBJ1-3, with D possibly being TRBD1 (5 bases). Germline CDR1 reads MNHEY; CDR2 reads SVGAGI. V gave up 6 bases and J gave up 4 bases, with 10 bases separating them. The CDR3 contains 13 residues. CDR3 DNA: TGTGCCAGCAGCGGCGACAGAGGAAACACCATATATTTT. Translation gives CASSGDRGNTIYF.

This chain joins TRBV7-2 and TRBJ2-3, with D possibly being TRBD2 (6 bases). This CDR3 region has 15 residues. V was pared by 6 bases and J by 6 bases, with 19 bases between. Germline V gene lookup returns CDR1 SGHTA and CDR2 FQGNSA. For the CDR3, the DNA is TGTGCCAGCAGATCGAGGTGGAGGGAGCCCGATACGCAGTATTTT. Protein sequence: CASRSRWREPDTQYF. Drawing the rest from reference TRBV7-2 and TRBJ2-3, the complete variable domain is GAGVSQSPSNKVTEKGKDVELRCDPISGHTALYWYRQSLGQGLEFLIYFQGNSAPDKSGLPSDRFSAERTGGSVSTLTIQRTQQEDSAVYLCASRSRWREPDTQYFGPGTRLTVL.

This chain uses TRBV19 with TRBJ1-5; maybe TRBD1 (5 bases). V was shortened by 4 bases and J by 4 bases, with 17 bases between the two germline ends. The CDR3 is 16 residues long. From germline, CDR1 is LNHDA and CDR2 SQIVND (reference sequence). CDR3 in DNA: TGTGCCAGTAGTAACCCCGGGACGGGGAGAAATCAGCCCCAGCATTTT. As protein: CASSNPGTGRNQPQHF.

The rearrangement joins TRBV7-9 to TRBJ2-2; 8 bases are a match to TRBD1. The junction had 6 bases not matched to a gene; V was cut back by 2 bases and J by 4 bases. Germline lookup yields CDR1 SEHNR and CDR2 FQNEAQ (reference sequence). This CDR3 contains 16 residues. The CDR3 nucleotides are TGTGCCAGCAGCTTAAGGACAGGGTCGGGCACCGGGGAGCTGTTTTTT. It codes for CASSLRTGSGTGELFF.

J is TRBJ1-4 and V is TRBV7-2, with D uncertain. The V gene's germline CDR1 is SGHTA and CDR2 FQGNSA. The CDR3 spans 15 residues. Trimming stripped 0 bases from V and 1 base from J, with 6 bases between. The CDR3 DNA reads TGTGCCAGCAGCTTAGCCCCGCTAACTAATGAAAAACTGTTTTTT. This codes for CASSLAPLTNEKLFF.

Details on this clone: One end of the junction is discordant with germline, which a read error may explain. This chain links TRBV4-3 with TRBJ1-1, with a weak D call TRBD1 (6 bases). Germline values: CDR1 LGHNA, CDR2 YSLEER. CDR3 length: 13 residues. CDR3 sequence reads: CASSQRGEGEVFF. The CDR3, as DNA: TGCGCCAGCAGCCAAAGGGGGGAAGGAGAAGTTTTCTTT.

CDR3 bases: TGTGCCAGCAGCGCCGGGACTAGACGGAGGGACAATGAGCAGTTCTTC. Translation: CASSAGTRRRDNEQFF. The chain has TRBV9 and TRBJ2-1; 8 nucleotides agree with TRBD2. The CDR3 covers 16 residues. Germline lookup yields CDR1 SGDLS and CDR2 YYNGEE. V was pared by 3 bases and J by 5 bases, with 10 bases of the junction left unmatched. Full variable domain (rest looked up from reference TRBV9 and TRBJ2-1): DSGVTQTPKHLITATGQRVTLRCSPRSGDLSVYWYQQSLDQGLQFLIQYYNGEERAKGNILERFSAQQFPDLHSELNLSSLELGDSALYFCASSAGTRRRDNEQFFGPGTRLTVL.